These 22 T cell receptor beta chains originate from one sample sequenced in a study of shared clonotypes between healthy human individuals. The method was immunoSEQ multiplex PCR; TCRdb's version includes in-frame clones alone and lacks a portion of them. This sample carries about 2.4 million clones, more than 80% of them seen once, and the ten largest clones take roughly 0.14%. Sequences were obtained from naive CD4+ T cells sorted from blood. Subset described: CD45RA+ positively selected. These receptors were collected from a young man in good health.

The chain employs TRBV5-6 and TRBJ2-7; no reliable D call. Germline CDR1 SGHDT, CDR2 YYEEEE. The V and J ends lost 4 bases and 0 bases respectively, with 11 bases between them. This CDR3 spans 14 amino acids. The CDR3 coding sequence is TGTGCCAGCAGCCTTCTTCTTACCTCCTACGAGCAGTACTTC. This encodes CASSLLLTSYEQYF.

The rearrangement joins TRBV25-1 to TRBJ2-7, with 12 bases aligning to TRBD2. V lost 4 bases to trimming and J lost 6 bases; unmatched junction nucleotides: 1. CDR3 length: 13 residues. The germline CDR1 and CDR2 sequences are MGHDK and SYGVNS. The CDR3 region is CASSGLAGVEQYF. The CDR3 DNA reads TGTGCCAGCAGTGGACTAGCGGGAGTCGAGCAGTACTTC.

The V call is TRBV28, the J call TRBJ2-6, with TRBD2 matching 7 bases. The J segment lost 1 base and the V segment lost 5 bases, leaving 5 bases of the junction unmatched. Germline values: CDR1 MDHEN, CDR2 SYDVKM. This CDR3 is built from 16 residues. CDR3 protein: CASSPRLASGANVLTF. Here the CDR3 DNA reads TGTGCCAGCAGTCCCAGACTAGCTTCTGGGGCCAACGTCCTGACTTTC.

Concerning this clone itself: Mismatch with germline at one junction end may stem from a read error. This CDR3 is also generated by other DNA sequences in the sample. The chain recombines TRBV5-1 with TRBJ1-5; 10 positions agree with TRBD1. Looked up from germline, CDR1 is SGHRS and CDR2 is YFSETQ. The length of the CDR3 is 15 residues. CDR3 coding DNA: TGTGCCAGCAGCATCGGGACAGGGGACAATCAGCCCCAGCATTTT. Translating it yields CASSIGTGDNQPQHF.

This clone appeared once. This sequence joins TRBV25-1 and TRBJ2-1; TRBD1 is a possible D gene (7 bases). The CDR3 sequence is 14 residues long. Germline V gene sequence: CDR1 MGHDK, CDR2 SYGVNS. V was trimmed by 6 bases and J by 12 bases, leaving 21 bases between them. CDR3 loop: CASRSDREDVGQFF. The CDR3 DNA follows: TGTGCCAGCAGATCCGACAGGGAGGATGTCGGGCAGTTCTTC.

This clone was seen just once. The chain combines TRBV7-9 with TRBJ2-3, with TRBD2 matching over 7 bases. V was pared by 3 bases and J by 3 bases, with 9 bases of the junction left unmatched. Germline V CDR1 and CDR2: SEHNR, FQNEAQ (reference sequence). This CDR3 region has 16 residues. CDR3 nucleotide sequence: TGTGCCAGCAGCTTGTTCTCCACGGGACTAACAGATACGCAGTATTTT. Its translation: CASSLFSTGLTDTQYF.

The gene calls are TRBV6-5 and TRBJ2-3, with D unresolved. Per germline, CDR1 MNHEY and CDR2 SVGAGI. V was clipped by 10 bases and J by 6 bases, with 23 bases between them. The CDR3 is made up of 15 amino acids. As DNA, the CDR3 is TGTGCCACCAACCCCTCAATCCCCGGTCCGGATACGCAGTATTTT. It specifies CATNPSIPGPDTQYF.

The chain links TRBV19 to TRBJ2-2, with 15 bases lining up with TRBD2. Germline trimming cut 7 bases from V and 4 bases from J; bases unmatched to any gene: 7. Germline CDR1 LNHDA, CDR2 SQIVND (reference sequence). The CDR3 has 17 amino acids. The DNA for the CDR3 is TGTGCCAGTACCGCGGGACTAGCGGGAGGAGGCACCGGGGAGCTGTTTTTT. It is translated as CASTAGLAGGGTGELFF.

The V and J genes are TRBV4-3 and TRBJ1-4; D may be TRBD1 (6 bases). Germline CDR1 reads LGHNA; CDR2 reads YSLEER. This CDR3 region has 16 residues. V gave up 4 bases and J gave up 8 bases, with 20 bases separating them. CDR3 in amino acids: CASSRLVPGAKEKLFF. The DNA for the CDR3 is TGCGCCAGCAGCCGCCTGGTCCCGGGGGCGAAGGAAAAACTGTTTTTT.

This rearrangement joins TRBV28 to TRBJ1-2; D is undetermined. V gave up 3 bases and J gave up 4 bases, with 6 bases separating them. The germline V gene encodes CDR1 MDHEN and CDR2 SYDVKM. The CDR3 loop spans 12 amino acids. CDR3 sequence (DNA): TGTGCCAGCAGTTTCGCAACCTATGGCTACACCTTC. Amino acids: CASSFATYGYTF.

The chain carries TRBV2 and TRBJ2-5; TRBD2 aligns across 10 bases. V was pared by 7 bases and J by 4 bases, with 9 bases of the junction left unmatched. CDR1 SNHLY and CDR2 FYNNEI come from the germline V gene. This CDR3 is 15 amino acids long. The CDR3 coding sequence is TGTGCCAGCACCTCAGCGGGGGGGCTCGGAGAGACCCAGTACTTC. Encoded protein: CASTSAGGLGETQYF.

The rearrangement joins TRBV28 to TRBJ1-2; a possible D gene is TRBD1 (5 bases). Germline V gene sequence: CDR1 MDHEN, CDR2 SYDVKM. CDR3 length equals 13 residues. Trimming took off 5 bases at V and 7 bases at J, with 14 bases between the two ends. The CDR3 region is CASSPGQERGYTF. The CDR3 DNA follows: TGTGCCAGCAGTCCCGGACAAGAGCGTGGCTACACCTTC.

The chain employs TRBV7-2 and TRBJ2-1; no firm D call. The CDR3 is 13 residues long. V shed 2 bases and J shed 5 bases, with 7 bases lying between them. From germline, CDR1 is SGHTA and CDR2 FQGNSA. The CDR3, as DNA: TGTGCCAGCAGCTTACTCCTAGACAATGAGCAGTTCTTC. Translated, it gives CASSLLLDNEQFF.

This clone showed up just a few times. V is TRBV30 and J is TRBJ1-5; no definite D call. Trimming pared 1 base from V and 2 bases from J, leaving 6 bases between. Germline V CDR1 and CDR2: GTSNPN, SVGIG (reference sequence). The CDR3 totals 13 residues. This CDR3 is CAWSGGRNQPQHF. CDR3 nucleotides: TGTGCCTGGAGTGGTGGACGCAATCAGCCCCAGCATTTT.

In nucleotides, the CDR3 is TGTGCCAGCAGCCAGGGCTACGCCGGGGAGCTGTTTTTT. It is translated as CASSQGYAGELFF. V and J are TRBV2 and TRBJ2-2; D is possibly TRBD1 (5 bases). Trimming removed 6 bases at V and 6 bases at J, with 11 bases between. The CDR3 extends over 13 amino acids. Germline V gene sequence: CDR1 SNHLY, CDR2 FYNNEI.

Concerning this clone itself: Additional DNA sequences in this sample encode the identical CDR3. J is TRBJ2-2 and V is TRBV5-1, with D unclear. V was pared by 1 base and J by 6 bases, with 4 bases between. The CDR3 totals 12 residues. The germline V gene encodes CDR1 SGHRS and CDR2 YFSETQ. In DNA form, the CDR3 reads TGCGCCAGCAGCTTGAATTCCGGGGAGCTGTTTTTT. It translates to CASSLNSGELFF.

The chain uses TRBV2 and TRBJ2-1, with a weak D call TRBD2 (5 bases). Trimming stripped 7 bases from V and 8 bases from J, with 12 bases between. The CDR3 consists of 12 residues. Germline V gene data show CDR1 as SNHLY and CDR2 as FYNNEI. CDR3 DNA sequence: TGTGCCAGCACCCGGCTAGCCGATGAGCAGTTCTTC. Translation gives CASTRLADEQFF.

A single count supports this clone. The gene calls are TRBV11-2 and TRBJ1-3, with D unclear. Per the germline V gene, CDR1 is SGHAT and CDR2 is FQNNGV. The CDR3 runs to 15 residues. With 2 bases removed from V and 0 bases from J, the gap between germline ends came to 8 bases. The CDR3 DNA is TGTGCCAGCAGCTTAATTGTAGGCTCTGGAAACACCATATATTTT. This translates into CASSLIVGSGNTIYF.

CDR3 DNA sequence: TGTGCCATCAGTGAAAAGCGAGGCGACGAGCAGTACTTC. Its translation is CAISEKRGDEQYF. The rearrangement links TRBV10-3 to TRBJ2-7, with D uncertain. Trimming took 3 bases from V and 5 from J, leaving 11 bases between them. CDR1 and CDR2 (germline): ENHRY, SYGVKD. This CDR3 has 13 amino acids.

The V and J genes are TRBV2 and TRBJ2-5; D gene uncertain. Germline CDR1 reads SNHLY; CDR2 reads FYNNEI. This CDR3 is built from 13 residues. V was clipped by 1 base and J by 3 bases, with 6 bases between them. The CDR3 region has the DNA TGTGCCAGCAGTGAAGTGGCCAAAGAGACCCAGTACTTC. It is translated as CASSEVAKETQYF.

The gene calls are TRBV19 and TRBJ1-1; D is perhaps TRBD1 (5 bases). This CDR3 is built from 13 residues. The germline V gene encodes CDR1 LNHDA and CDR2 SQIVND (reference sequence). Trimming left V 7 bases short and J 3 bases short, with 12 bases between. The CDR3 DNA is TGTGCCAGTACTAAGACAGATTACACTGAAGCTTTCTTT. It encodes CASTKTDYTEAFF.

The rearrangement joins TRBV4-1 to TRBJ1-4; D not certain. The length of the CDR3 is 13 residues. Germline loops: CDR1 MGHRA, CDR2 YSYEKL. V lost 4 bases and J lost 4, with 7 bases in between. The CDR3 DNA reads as TGCGCCAGCAGCCGTAACAATAATGAAAAACTGTTTTTT. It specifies CASSRNNNEKLFF.